This TCR beta chain was captured in a study of blood T cell repertoires in COVID-19. Study processing details: Reference gene primer amplification gave nucleated cell count estimates. The method was immunoSEQ multiplex PCR; TCRdb's version includes in-frame clones alone and lacks a portion of them. V and J calls and clone size follow that table, whereas D and trimming were derived from the DNA. This table has 60,000 or so clones, 65% to 85% appearing once. CDR3 size: 16 residues. The germline V gene has CDR1 MNHEY and CDR2 SMNVEV (reference sequence). V was clipped by 6 bases and J by 5 bases, with 21 bases between them.

The chain recombines TRBV27 with TRBJ2-3; perhaps TRBD2 as D (6 bases). The source is an older woman who had been exposed to COVID-19. The sequencing input was PBMCs or T cells enriched from blood (not recorded which). This CDR3 is CASSAPGPRDVDTQYF. DNA for the CDR3: TGTGCCAGCAGCGCCCCCGGGCCGCGGGACGTAGATACGCAGTATTTT.